The text below deals with one TCR beta chain. The ends were cut back, 2 bases at V and 0 bases at J, with 8 bases in the middle. From germline, CDR1 is SGHTA and CDR2 FQGTGA. This CDR3 comprises 14 residues. The sample originates from a study of blood T cell repertoires in COVID-19. Study information: T cells, B-cell-depleted T cells, or PBMCs provided the cDNA or gDNA that served as material.

Profiled with immunoSEQ multiplex PCR; TCRdb holds only in-frame clones, not every one. The sample shows 180,000 or so clones, approximately 90% of them seen only once. V gene TRBV7-3 combines with J gene TRBJ2-7, with a tentative D call TRBD2 (7 bases). The sequencing sample was made of peripheral blood. This receptor was identified in a man aged 18-30 years with acute or convalescent COVID-19. The CDR3 sequence is CASSLGGASYEQYF. In nucleotides, the CDR3 is TGTGCCAGCAGCTTAGGGGGGGCCTCCTACGAGCAGTACTTC.